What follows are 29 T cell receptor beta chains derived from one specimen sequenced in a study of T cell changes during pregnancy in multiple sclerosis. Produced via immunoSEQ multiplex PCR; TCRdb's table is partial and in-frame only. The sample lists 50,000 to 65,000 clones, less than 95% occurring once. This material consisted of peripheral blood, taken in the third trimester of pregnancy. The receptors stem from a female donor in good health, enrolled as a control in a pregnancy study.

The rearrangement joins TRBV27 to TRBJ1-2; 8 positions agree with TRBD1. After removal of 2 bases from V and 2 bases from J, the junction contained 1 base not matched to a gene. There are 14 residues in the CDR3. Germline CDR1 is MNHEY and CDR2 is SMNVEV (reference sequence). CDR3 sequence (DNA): TGTGCCAGCAGTTTACAGGGGGCAAACTATGGCTACACCTTC. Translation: CASSLQGANYGYTF.

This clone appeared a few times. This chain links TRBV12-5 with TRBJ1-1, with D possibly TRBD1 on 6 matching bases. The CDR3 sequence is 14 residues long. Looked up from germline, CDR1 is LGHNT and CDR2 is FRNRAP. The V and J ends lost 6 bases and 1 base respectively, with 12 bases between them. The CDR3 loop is CASGQLGGNTEAFF. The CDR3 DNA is TGTGCTAGTGGCCAATTAGGGGGGAACACTGAAGCTTTCTTT.

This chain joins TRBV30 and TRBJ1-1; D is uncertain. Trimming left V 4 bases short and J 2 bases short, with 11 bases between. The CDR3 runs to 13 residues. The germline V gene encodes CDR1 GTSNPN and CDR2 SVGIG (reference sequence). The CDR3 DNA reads TGTGCCTGGAAACCGAGGGATAACACTGAAGCTTTCTTT. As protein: CAWKPRDNTEAFF.

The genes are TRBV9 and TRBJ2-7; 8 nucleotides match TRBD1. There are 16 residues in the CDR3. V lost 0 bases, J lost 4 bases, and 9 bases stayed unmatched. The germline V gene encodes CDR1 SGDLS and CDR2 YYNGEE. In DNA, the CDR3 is TGTGCCAGCAGCGTAGGGGGGACAGGTCTCTCGTACGAGCAGTACTTC. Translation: CASSVGGTGLSYEQYF. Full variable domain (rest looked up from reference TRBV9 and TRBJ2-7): DSGVTQTPKHLITATGQRVTLRCSPRSGDLSVYWYQQSLDQGLQFLIQYYNGEERAKGNILERFSAQQFPDLHSELNLSSLELGDSALYFCASSVGGTGLSYEQYFGPGTRLTVT.

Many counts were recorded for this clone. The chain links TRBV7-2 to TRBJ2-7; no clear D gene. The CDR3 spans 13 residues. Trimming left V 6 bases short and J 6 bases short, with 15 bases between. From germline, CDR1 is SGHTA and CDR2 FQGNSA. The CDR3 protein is CASSTQPGGEQYF. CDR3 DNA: TGTGCCAGCAGTACGCAGCCTGGCGGCGAGCAGTACTTC.

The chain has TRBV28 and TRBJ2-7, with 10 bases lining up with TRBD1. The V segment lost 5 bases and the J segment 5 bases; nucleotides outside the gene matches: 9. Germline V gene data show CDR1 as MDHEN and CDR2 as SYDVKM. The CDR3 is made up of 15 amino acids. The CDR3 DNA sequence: TGTGCCAGCAGTGCCGGGGACAGGGGAAGCCACGAGCAGTACTTC. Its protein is CASSAGDRGSHEQYF.

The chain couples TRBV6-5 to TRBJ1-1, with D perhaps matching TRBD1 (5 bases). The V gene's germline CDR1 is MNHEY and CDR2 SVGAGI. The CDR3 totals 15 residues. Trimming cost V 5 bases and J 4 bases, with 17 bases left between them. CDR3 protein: CASSQGGIGGTEAFF. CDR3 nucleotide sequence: TGTGCCAGCAGTCAAGGCGGTATCGGGGGCACTGAAGCTTTCTTT.

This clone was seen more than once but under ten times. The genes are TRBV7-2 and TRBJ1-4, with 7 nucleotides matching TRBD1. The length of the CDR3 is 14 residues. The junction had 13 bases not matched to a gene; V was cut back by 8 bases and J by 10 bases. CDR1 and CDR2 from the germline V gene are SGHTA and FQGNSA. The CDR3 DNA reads TGTGCCAGCCGGACAGGCCACTCTCGTGGAAAACTGTTTTTT. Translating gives CASRTGHSRGKLFF.

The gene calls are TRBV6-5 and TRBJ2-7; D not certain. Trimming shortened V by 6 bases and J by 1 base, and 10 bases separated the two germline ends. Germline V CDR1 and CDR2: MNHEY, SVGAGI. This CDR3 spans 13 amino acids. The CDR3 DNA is TGTGCCAGCAGCCGACCAGGTTCCTACGAGCAGTACTTC. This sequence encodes CASSRPGSYEQYF.

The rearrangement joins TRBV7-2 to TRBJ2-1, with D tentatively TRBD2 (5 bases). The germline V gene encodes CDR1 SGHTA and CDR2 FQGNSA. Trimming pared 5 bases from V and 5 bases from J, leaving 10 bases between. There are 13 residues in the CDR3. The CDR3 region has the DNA TGTGCCAGCAGCCAGCTAGCAAACAATGAGCAGTTCTTC. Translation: CASSQLANNEQFF.

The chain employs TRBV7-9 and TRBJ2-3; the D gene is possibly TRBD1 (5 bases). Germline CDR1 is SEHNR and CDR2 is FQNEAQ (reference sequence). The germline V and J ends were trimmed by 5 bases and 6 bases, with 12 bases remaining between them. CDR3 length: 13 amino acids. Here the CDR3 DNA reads TGTGCCAGCAGCCCTTACAGGCTCGATACGCAGTATTTT. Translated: CASSPYRLDTQYF.

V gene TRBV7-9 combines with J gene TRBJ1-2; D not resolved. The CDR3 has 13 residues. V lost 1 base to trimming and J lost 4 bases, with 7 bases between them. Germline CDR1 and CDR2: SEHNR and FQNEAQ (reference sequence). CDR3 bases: TGTGCCAGCAGCTTAGAAGCTGGCTATGGCTACACCTTC. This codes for CASSLEAGYGYTF.

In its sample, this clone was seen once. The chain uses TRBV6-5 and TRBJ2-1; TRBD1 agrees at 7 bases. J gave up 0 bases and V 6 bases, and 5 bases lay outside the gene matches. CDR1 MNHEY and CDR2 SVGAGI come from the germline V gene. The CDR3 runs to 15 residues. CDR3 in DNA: TGTGCCAGCAGCCGACAGGGAAACTCCTACAATGAGCAGTTCTTC. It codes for CASSRQGNSYNEQFF.

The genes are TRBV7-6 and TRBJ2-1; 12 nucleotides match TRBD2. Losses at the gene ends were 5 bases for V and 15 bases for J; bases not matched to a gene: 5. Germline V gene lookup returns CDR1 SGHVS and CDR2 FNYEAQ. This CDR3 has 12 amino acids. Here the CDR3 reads CASSRLAGGPFF. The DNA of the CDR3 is TGTGCCAGCAGCCGCCTAGCGGGGGGGCCGTTCTTC.

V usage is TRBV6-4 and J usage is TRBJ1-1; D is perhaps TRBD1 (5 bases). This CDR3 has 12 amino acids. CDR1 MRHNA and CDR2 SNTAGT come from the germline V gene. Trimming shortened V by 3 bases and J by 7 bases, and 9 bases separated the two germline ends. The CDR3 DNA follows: TGTGCCAGCAGTGAAGGGCAGGGTGAAGCTTTCTTT. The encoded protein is CASSEGQGEAFF.

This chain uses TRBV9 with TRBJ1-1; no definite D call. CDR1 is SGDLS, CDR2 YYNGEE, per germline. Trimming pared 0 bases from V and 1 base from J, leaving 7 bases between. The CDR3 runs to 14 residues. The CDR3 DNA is TGTGCCAGCAGCGTAGTAGCGGAGAACACTGAAGCTTTCTTT. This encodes CASSVVAENTEAFF.

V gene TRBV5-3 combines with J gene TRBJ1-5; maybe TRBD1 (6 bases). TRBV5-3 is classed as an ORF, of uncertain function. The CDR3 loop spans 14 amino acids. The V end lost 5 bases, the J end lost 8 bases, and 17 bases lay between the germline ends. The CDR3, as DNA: TGTGCCAGAAGATCCGCCAGGGGTTTGGAGCCCCAGCATTTT. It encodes CARRSARGLEPQHF.

This chain's CDR3 is CASSANRGPLNTEAFF. For the CDR3, the DNA is TGCGCCAGCAGTGCAAACAGGGGGCCCCTGAACACTGAAGCTTTCTTT. V gene TRBV10-1 combines with J gene TRBJ1-1, with 9 bases lining up with TRBD1. The trim removed 4 bases at V and 0 bases at J, leaving 6 bases unmatched. The CDR3 length is 16 residues. CDR1 and CDR2 (germline): WNHNN, SYGVQD (reference sequence).

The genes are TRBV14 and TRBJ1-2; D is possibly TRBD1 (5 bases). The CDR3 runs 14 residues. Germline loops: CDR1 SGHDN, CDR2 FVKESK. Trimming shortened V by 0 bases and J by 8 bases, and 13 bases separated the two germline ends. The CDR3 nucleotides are TGTGCCAGCAGCCAAGATTCGACGGGGGTGGGCTACACCTTC. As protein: CASSQDSTGVGYTF.

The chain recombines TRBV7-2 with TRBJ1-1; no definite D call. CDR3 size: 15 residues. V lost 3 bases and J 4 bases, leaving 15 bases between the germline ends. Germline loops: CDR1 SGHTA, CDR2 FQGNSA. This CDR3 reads CASSFVAAGGTEAFF. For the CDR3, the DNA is TGTGCCAGCAGCTTTGTCGCCGCAGGAGGCACTGAAGCTTTCTTT.

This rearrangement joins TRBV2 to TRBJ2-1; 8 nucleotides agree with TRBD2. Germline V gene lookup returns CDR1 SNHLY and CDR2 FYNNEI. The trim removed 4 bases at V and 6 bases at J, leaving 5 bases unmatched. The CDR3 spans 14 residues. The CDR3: CASSGSSGPNEQFF. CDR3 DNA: TGTGCCAGCAGTGGCTCTAGCGGGCCCAATGAGCAGTTCTTC.

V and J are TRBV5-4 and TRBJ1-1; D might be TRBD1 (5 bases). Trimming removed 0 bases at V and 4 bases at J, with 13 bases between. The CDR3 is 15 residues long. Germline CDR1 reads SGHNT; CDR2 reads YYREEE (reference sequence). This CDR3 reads CASSLELAGITEAFF. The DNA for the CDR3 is TGTGCCAGCAGCTTGGAATTGGCAGGGATCACTGAAGCTTTCTTT.

In DNA form, the CDR3 reads TGCAGCGGCGAGGGTGTGGGGGGTGAAGCTTTCTTT. Amino acids: CSGEGVGGEAFF. The chain has TRBV29-1 and TRBJ1-1; TRBD1 is a possible D gene (5 bases). The CDR3 covers 12 residues. Trimming removed 7 bases from V and 7 bases from J, with 16 bases in between. CDR1 is SQVTM and CDR2 is ANQGSEA in the germline V gene.

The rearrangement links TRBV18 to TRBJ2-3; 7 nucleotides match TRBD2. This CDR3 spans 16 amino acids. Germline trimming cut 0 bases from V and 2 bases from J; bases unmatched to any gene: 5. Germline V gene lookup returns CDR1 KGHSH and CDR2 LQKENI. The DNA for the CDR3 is TGTGCCAGCTCACCACCCAAGCGGGGAACCACAGATACGCAGTATTTT. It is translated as CASSPPKRGTTDTQYF.

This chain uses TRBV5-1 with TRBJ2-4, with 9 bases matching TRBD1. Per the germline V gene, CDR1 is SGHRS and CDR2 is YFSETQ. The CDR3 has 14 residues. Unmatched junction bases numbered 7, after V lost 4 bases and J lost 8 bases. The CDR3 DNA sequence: TGCGCCAGCAGCGCAGGGACAGGGTTGGACATTCAGTACTTC. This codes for CASSAGTGLDIQYF.

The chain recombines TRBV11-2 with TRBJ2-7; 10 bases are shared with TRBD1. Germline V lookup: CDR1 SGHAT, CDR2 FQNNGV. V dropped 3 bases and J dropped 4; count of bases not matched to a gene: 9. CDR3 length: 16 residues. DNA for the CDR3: TGTGCCAGCAGCTTGGCACCGGGACAGGGGAAGTACGAGCAGTACTTC. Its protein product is CASSLAPGQGKYEQYF.

The CDR3 region has the DNA TGTGCCAGCTCACCAGACAGGGACACTGAAGCTTTCTTT. Translating gives CASSPDRDTEAFF. The chain has TRBV18 and TRBJ1-1, with 7 bases lining up with TRBD1. Per germline, CDR1 KGHSH and CDR2 LQKENI. The CDR3 is made up of 13 amino acids. Germline trimming cut 2 bases from V and 3 bases from J; bases unmatched to any gene: 0.

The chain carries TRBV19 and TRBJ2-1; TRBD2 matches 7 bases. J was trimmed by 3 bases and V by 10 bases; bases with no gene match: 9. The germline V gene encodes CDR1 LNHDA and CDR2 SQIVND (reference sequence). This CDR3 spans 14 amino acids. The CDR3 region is CATRGLDFYNEQFF. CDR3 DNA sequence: TGTGCCACCCGTGGACTAGACTTCTACAATGAGCAGTTCTTC. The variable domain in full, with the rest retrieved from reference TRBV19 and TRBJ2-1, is DGGITQSPKYLFRKEGQNVTLSCEQNLNHDAMYWYRQDPGQGLRLIYYSQIVNDFQKGDIAEGYSVSREKKESFPLTVTSAQKNPTAFYLCATRGLDFYNEQFFGPGTRLTVL.

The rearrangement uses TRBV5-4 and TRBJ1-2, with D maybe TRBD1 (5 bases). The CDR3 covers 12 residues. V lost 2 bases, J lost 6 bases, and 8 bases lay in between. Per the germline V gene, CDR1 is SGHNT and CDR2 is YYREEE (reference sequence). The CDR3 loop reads CASSLGTDGYTF. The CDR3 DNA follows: TGTGCCAGCAGCTTAGGGACTGATGGCTACACCTTC. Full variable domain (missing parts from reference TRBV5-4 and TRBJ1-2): ETGVTQSPTHLIKTRGQQVTLRCSSQSGHNTVSWYQQALGQGPQFIFQYYREEENGRGNFPPRFSGLQFPNYSSELNVNALELDDSALYLCASSLGTDGYTFGSGTRLTVV.